Listed here are 11 T cell receptor beta chains from one sample, sequenced in a study of T cells in Graves' hyperthyroidism and ophthalmopathy. RNA transcripts served as the template for amplifying TCR beta CDR3 regions. Researchers ran a first-round RT-PCR on the TCR CDR3 using the HTBI primer set. One entry per CDR3 protein, called by TCRdb with MiXCR from the multiplex PCR reads. In the table there are roughly 200,000 distinct CDR3 sequences, approximately 20% of which are singletons. Material for sequencing was blood. The source of these receptors is a man aged 40-50 years with Graves' hyperthyroidism.

This clonotype was counted many times. The genes are TRBV5-1 and TRBJ2-5, with TRBD2 identical over 8 bases. This CDR3 region has 14 residues. Germline CDR1 is SGHRS and CDR2 is YFSETQ. The junction had 5 bases not matched to a gene; V was cut back by 4 bases and J by 3 bases. The chain's CDR3 is CASSTGLAEETQYF. The CDR3 DNA reads as TGCGCCAGCAGCACCGGACTAGCCGAAGAGACCCAGTACTTC.

In its sample, this clonotype was seen many times. The chain links TRBV12-3 or TRBV12-4 to TRBJ1-5, with D possibly being TRBD1 (5 bases). Trimming left V 7 bases short and J 7 bases short, with 17 bases between. The CDR3 covers 14 residues. CDR3 DNA sequence: TGTGCCAGCATGGGTATGGGGGTAGGACAGCCCCAGCATTTT. Residues: CASMGMGVGQPQHF.

This clonotype has a count of ten or more. The genes are TRBV12-3 or TRBV12-4 and TRBJ2-2; TRBD1 is a possible D gene (6 bases). The length of the CDR3 is 14 residues. With 5 bases removed from V and 3 bases from J, the gap between germline ends came to 10 bases. In DNA form, the CDR3 reads TGTGCCAGCAGTCCCAACAGGGACACCGGGGAGCTGTTTTTT. Residues: CASSPNRDTGELFF.

This clonotype occurred many times. J is TRBJ2-7 and V is TRBV15, with D perhaps given as TRBD1 or TRBD2 (5 bases each). Trimming cost V 0 bases and J 6 bases, with 18 bases left between them. Germline CDR1 and CDR2: LNHNV and YYDKDF (reference sequence). This CDR3 contains 16 residues. The CDR3 nucleotides read TGTGCCACCAGCAGAGACACGGAAGGGACCAGCGGCGAGCAGTACTTC. Protein product: CATSRDTEGTSGEQYF.

Many counts were recorded for this clonotype. The chain couples TRBV11-2 to TRBJ1-2; D remains unclear. The V and J ends lost 3 bases and 1 base respectively, with 3 bases between them. The CDR3 is 12 residues long. The germline V gene encodes CDR1 SGHAT and CDR2 FQNNGV. The CDR3 reads CASSFSNYGYTF. CDR3 bases: TGTGCCAGCAGCTTTAGTAACTATGGCTACACCTTC.

This clonotype was recorded at least ten times. V gene TRBV7-3 combines with J gene TRBJ2-7; the D is unclear. CDR1 and CDR2 from the germline V gene are SGHTA and FQGTGA. This CDR3 contains 14 residues. Trimming left V 2 bases short and J 2 bases short, with 10 bases between. The CDR3 bases are TGTGCCAGCAGCTTACTGGGCGGTCCCTACGAGCAGTACTTC. Its protein product is CASSLLGGPYEQYF.

This clonotype showed up many times. The chain carries TRBV10-2 and TRBJ2-5; 7 nucleotides align to TRBD1. J was trimmed by 4 bases and V by 6 bases; bases with no gene match: 5. Per germline, CDR1 WSHSY and CDR2 SAAADI. This CDR3 has 13 amino acids. CDR3 residues: CASRGGALETQYF. Written as DNA, the CDR3 is TGCGCCAGCAGAGGGGGCGCGTTAGAGACCCAGTACTTC.

The chain uses TRBV12-3 or TRBV12-4 and TRBJ2-1; a weak D match, TRBD1 (6 bases). There are 13 residues in the CDR3. Trimming took off 5 bases at V and 7 bases at J, with 12 bases between the two ends. Here the CDR3 reads CASSIHQGNEQFF. CDR3 in DNA: TGTGCCAGCAGTATCCACCAGGGGAATGAGCAGTTCTTC.

This clonotype was recorded a few times. The chain uses TRBV28 and TRBJ2-3, with TRBD2 matching 14 bases. V was pared by 5 bases and J by 0 bases, with 4 bases of the junction left unmatched. Germline CDR1 MDHEN, CDR2 SYDVKM. CDR3 length: 17 residues. CDR3: CASSPRTSGGSTDTQYF. The CDR3 DNA reads TGTGCCAGCAGTCCCCGGACTAGCGGGGGGAGCACAGATACGCAGTATTTT.

The chain links TRBV5-4 to TRBJ2-2, with TRBD2 matching 10 bases. CDR1 SGHNT and CDR2 YYREEE come from the germline V gene (reference sequence). V shed 4 bases and J 6 bases; nucleotides not matched to a gene: 6. The CDR3 sequence is 15 residues long. CDR3 protein: CASSGSGGAPGELFF. In DNA, the CDR3 is TGTGCCAGCAGCGGCAGCGGGGGGGCACCCGGGGAGCTGTTTTTT.

This clonotype was seen at least ten times. The V and J genes are TRBV5-6 and TRBJ2-3; D not resolved. The V gene's germline CDR1 is SGHDT and CDR2 YYEEEE. The V end lost 0 bases, the J end lost 5 bases, and 4 bases lay between the germline ends. This CDR3 has 12 amino acids. The CDR3 DNA reads as TGTGCCAGCAGCTTGGTAGGAGATACGCAGTATTTT. Translating it yields CASSLVGDTQYF. Full variable domain (missing parts from reference TRBV5-6 and TRBJ2-3): DAGVTQSPTHLIKTRGQQVTLRCSPKSGHDTVSWYQQALGQGPQFIFQYYEEEERQRGNFPDRFSGHQFPNYSSELNVNALLLGDSALYLCASSLVGDTQYFGPGTRLTVL.